The 8 T cell receptor beta chains below all came from one sample that was sequenced in a study of blood T cell repertoires in COVID-19. The assay was immunoSEQ multiplex PCR, and TCRdb's table has in-frame clones only and misses some. In the table there are around 220,000 clones, roughly nine tenths of which are singletons. Input material: PBMCs or T cells enriched from blood (not recorded which). These receptors came from a woman in her twenties or thirties with acute COVID-19.

The chain links TRBV12-5 to TRBJ2-1; 7 positions match TRBD1. The germline CDR1 and CDR2 sequences are LGHNT and FRNRAP. V was clipped by 6 bases and J by 10 bases; unmatched bases: 6. The CDR3 consists of 12 residues. The CDR3: CASGPGGGEQFF. Here the CDR3 DNA reads TGTGCTAGTGGCCCAGGGGGTGGCGAGCAGTTCTTC.

This clone was observed a few times. The gene calls are TRBV28 and TRBJ1-2; D might be TRBD1 (5 bases). This CDR3 is 14 amino acids long. Trimming removed 3 bases at V and 4 bases at J, with 12 bases between. CDR1 is MDHEN and CDR2 is SYDVKM in the germline V gene. The DNA for the CDR3 is TGTGCCAGCAGTTTGGGGGGAGAGATCTATGGCTACACCTTC. This translates into CASSLGGEIYGYTF.

The rearrangement uses TRBV19 and TRBJ1-5; tentative D call: TRBD1 (6 bases). Germline CDR1 and CDR2: LNHDA and SQIVND (reference sequence). This CDR3 region has 12 residues. V lost 5 bases and J 9 bases, leaving 11 bases between the germline ends. CDR3 sequence (DNA): TGTGCCAGTAGTGACAGGTTGGGGCCCCAGCATTTT. It translates to CASSDRLGPQHF.

The V gene is TRBV18, the J gene TRBJ2-5; TRBD1 matches 8 bases. Trimming at V came to 2 bases and at J to 4 bases, leaving 6 bases not matched to a gene. CDR1 is KGHSH, CDR2 LQKENI, per germline. The CDR3 loop spans 15 amino acids. CDR3 sequence (DNA): TGTGCCAGCTCACCAACTAGGACAGGGTCAGAGACCCAGTACTTC. Amino acid sequence: CASSPTRTGSETQYF.

V gene TRBV9 combines with J gene TRBJ2-2; D remains ambiguous. This CDR3 comprises 12 residues. Looked up from germline, CDR1 is SGDLS and CDR2 is YYNGEE. Trimming left V 2 bases short and J 7 bases short, with 6 bases between. CDR3 sequence: CASSVSGGELFF. The CDR3 nucleotides are TGTGCCAGCAGCGTCTCCGGCGGGGAGCTGTTTTTT. Filled out from reference TRBV9 and TRBJ2-2, the complete variable domain reads DSGVTQTPKHLITATGQRVTLRCSPRSGDLSVYWYQQSLDQGLQFLIQYYNGEERAKGNILERFSAQQFPDLHSELNLSSLELGDSALYFCASSVSGGELFFGEGSRLTVL.

The chain links TRBV2 to TRBJ1-1; the D gene is possibly TRBD1 (6 bases). Germline V gives CDR1 SNHLY, CDR2 FYNNEI. The CDR3 is made up of 13 amino acids. V was clipped by 11 bases and J by 4 bases, with 17 bases between them. CDR3 bases: TGTGCCGGCGGGTATAAGACAGGCACTGAAGCTTTCTTT. Protein: CAGGYKTGTEAFF.

The CDR3 protein is CASSSLPTGIAFF. CDR3 sequence (DNA): TGCGCCAGCAGCTCCCTTCCCACAGGAATAGCTTTCTTT. This sequence joins TRBV5-1 and TRBJ1-1, with D possibly TRBD1 on 5 matching bases. The germline V and J ends were trimmed by 3 bases and 10 bases, with 16 bases remaining between them. The CDR3 runs 13 residues. Germline V CDR1 and CDR2: SGHRS, YFSETQ.

The table lists this clone with a count of one. The chain recombines TRBV7-6 with TRBJ2-6; a weak D match, TRBD1 (6 bases). Germline V gene data show CDR1 as SGHVS and CDR2 as FNYEAQ. The length of the CDR3 is 19 residues. Trimming removed 1 base from V and 0 bases from J, with 16 bases in between. The CDR3: CASSLVVQGLHSGANVLTF. The CDR3 region has the DNA TGTGCCAGCAGCTTAGTGGTCCAGGGGCTACACTCTGGGGCCAACGTCCTGACTTTC.